This T cell receptor beta chain derives from a study of early T cells in non-severe SARS-CoV-2 infection. As for the study in general: Alpha and beta chains were unpaired, from unsorted whole-blood bulk RNA. Findings and limits, study-wide: CD4 and private specificities were missed by VDJdb matching, which favored anti-spike CD8 responses.

The sample holds a few counts of this clonotype. No antigen is known for it. The length of the CDR3 is 14 residues. Per the germline V gene, CDR1 is SGHVS and CDR2 is FNYEAQ. V shed 6 bases, J shed 6 bases, and the junction held 9 bases outside the gene matches. Each cDNA molecule carried a unique molecular identifier. TCRdb passed the 5' RACE reads through MiXCR, listing each CDR3 protein once. The sample has roughly 80,000 distinct CDR3 sequences; roughly 10% are singletons. The chain links TRBV7-6 to TRBJ1-1, with 8 bases aligning to TRBD1. This specimen consisted of whole blood, obtained at baseline. The TCR sequence derives from an adult who was a healthcare worker with PCR-confirmed SARS-CoV-2 infection or an uninfected control (not recorded which). CDR3 nucleotide sequence: TGTGCCAGCAGTTCCAGGGGGCCGGGCGCTGAAGCTTTCTTT. Translating it yields CASSSRGPGAEAFF.